The rows below give T cell receptor beta chains drawn from one sample of a study of shared clonotypes between healthy human individuals. Clones were sequenced by immunoSEQ multiplex PCR, and TCRdb holds only the in-frame ones, with some missing. The sample gives over 850,000 clones, approximately 80% of which show up once; roughly 0.62% is in the top ten. Sequencing input: memory CD4+ T cells from PBMCs. Source of these receptors: a man aged 18 to 30 in good health. Some clones in this sample may be carry-over from other donors' samples. Each CDR3 is given without its conserved first and last residue. Each record gives: CDR3 protein, J gene, V gene.

ASSPPTGSYEQY TRBJ2-7 TRBV18
ASSPPSGSSYNEQF TRBJ2-1 TRBV5-1
ASSSRSSASGNTIY TRBJ1-3 TRBV9
ASSTRTSGDNEQF TRBJ2-1 TRBV6-6
ASSPRSSGRFETQY TRBJ2-5 TRBV18
ASSRSSGTSTDTQY TRBJ2-3 TRBV7-2
APCQDPGQGGQPQH TRBJ1-5 TRBV7-2
ASSSGSYGYT TRBJ1-2 TRBV5-6
SVKGAPGLVIDEQF TRBJ2-1 TRBV29-1
ATSRMTSVLT TRBJ2-6 TRBV15